The T cell receptor beta chain under discussion was sequenced for a study of blood T cell repertoires in COVID-19. Study-level information: Resolution of symptoms, clearance, or two negative PCRs was present in recovered Cohort 3 donors. PBMCs, B-cell-depleted T cells, or T cells were the source of the cDNA or gDNA that made up the material.

Original methodology: By means of reference gene primer amplification, nucleated cell counts were estimated. Method: immunoSEQ multiplex PCR; TCRdb's copy keeps in-frame clones and lacks some. V and J calls and clone size are as listed in that table; D and trimming were resolved from the DNA. The data contain over 150,000 clones, less than 80% of them singletons. CDR3 length: 13 amino acids. V lost 3 bases, J lost 4 bases, and 7 bases lay in between. CDR1 SEHNR and CDR2 FQNEAQ come from the germline V gene (reference sequence). This TCR was recovered from a woman aged 70 to 79 in a cohort exposed to, infected with or recovered from COVID-19 (not recorded which). Material for sequencing was PBMCs or T cells enriched from blood (not recorded which). The J gene is TRBJ1-5, the V gene TRBV7-9; D is ambiguous. The CDR3 loop is CASSFGSNQPQHF. In DNA, the CDR3 is TGTGCCAGCAGCTTCGGGTCAAATCAGCCCCAGCATTTT.